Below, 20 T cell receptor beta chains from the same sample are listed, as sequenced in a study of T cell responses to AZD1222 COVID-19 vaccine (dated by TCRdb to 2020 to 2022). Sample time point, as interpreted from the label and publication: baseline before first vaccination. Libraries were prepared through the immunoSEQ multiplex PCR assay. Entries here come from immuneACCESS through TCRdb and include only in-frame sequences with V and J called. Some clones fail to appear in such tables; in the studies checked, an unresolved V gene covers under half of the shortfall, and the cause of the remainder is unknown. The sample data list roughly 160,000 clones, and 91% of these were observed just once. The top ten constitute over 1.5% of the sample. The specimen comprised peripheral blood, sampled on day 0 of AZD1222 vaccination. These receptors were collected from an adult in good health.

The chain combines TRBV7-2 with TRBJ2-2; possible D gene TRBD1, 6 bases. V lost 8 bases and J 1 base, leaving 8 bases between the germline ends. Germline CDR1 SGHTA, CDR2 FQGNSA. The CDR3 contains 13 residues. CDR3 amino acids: CASRTVNTGELFF. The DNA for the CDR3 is TGTGCCAGCCGGACAGTGAACACCGGGGAGCTGTTTTTT.

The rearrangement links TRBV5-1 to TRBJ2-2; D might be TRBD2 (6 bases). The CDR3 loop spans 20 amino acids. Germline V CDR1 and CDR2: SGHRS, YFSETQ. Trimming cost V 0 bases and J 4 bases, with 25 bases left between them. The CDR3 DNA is TGCGCCAGCAGCTTGGTGGGATTGGGCGTGAGCGGGCCGAGCACCGGGGAGCTGTTTTTT. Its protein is CASSLVGLGVSGPSTGELFF. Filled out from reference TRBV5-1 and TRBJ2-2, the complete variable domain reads KAGVTQTPRYLIKTRGQQVTLSCSPISGHRSVSWYQQTPGQGLQFLFEYFSETQRNKGNFPGRFSGRQFSNSRSEMNVSTLELGDSALYLCASSLVGLGVSGPSTGELFFGEGSRLTVL.

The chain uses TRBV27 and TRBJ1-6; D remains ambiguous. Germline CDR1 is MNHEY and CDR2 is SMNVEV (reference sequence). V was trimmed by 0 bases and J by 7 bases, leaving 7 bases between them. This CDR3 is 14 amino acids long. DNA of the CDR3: TGTGCCAGCAGTTTATCCGCGGGGAATTCACCCCTCCACTTT. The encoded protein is CASSLSAGNSPLHF.

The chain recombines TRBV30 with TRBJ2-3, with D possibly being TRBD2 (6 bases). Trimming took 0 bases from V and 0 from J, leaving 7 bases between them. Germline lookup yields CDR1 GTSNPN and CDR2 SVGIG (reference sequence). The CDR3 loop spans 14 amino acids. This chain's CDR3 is CAWSVSGSTDTQYF. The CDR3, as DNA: TGTGCCTGGAGTGTCAGCGGGAGCACAGATACGCAGTATTTT.

CDR3 in amino acids: CASSVGVGVLNEQFF. In DNA form, the CDR3 reads TGTGCCAGCAGCGTAGGCGTGGGGGTCCTAAATGAGCAGTTCTTC. V usage is TRBV9 and J usage is TRBJ2-1; tentatively, D is TRBD1 or TRBD2 (5 bases each). The ends were cut back, 0 bases at V and 7 bases at J, with 14 bases in the middle. The CDR3 has 15 residues. Germline V CDR1 and CDR2: SGDLS, YYNGEE.

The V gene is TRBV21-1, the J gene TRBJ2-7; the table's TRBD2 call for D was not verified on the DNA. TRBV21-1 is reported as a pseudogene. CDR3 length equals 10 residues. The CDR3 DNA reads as TGTGCCAGCCCGTTGGAGGAGCAGTACTTC. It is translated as CASPLEEQYF.

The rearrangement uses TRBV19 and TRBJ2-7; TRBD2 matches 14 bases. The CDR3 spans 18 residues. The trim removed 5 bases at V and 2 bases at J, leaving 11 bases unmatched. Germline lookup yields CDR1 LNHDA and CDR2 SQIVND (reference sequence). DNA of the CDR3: TGTGCCAGTAGTTTCACAGGACTAGCGGGAGGTCCGGCCTACGAGCAGTACTTC. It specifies CASSFTGLAGGPAYEQYF.

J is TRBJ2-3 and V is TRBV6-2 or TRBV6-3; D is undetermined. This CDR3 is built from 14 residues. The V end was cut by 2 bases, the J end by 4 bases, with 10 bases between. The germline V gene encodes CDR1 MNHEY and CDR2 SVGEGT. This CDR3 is CASSYPDPSDTQYF. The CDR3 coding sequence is TGTGCCAGCAGTTACCCCGACCCATCAGATACGCAGTATTTT.

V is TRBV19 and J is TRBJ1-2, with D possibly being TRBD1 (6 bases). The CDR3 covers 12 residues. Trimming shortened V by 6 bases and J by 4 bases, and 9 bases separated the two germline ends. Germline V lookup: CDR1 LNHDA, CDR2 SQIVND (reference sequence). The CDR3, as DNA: TGTGCCAGTAGGCGGACAGCCTATGGCTACACCTTC. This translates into CASRRTAYGYTF.

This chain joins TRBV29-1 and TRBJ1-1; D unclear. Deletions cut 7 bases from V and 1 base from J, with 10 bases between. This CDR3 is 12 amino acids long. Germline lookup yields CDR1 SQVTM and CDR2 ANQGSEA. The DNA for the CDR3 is TGCAGCGCCGGTCTTTCGAACACTGAAGCTTTCTTT. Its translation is CSAGLSNTEAFF. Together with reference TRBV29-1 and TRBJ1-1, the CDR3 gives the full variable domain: SAVISQKPSRDICQRGTSLTIQCQVDSQVTMMFWYRQQPGQSLTLIATANQGSEATYESGFVIDKFPISRPNLTFSTLTVSNMSPEDSSIYLCSAGLSNTEAFFGQGTRLTVV.

The CDR3 region is CASSSQRLAGTHEQYF. CDR3 bases: TGTGCCAGCAGCTCCCAAAGACTAGCGGGGACGCACGAGCAGTACTTC. The chain joins TRBV11-2 to TRBJ2-7; 11 positions match TRBD2. CDR3 length: 16 residues. J gave up 5 bases and V 4 bases, and 10 bases lay outside the gene matches. The V gene's germline CDR1 is SGHAT and CDR2 FQNNGV.

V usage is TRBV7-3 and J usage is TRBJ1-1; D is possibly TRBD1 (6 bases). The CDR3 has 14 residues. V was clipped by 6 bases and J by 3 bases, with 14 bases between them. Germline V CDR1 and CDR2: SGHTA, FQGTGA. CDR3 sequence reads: CASRPAAGDTEAFF. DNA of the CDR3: TGTGCCAGCAGGCCTGCGGCAGGGGACACTGAAGCTTTCTTT.

Written as DNA, the CDR3 is TGCGCCAGCAGCGTGACCTGGGGGACTAGCATCGATGAGCAGTTCTTC. Its translation is CASSVTWGTSIDEQFF. The chain carries TRBV5-1 and TRBJ2-1; 9 bases map to TRBD2. This CDR3 is built from 16 residues. Trimming at V came to 4 bases and at J to 8 bases, leaving 13 bases not matched to a gene. CDR1 is SGHRS and CDR2 is YFSETQ in the germline V gene.

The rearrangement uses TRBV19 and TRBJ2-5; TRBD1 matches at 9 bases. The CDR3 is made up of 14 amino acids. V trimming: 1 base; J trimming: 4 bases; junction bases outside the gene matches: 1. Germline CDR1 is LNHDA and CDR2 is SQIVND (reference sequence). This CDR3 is CASSIGQGGETQYF. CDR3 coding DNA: TGTGCCAGTAGTATAGGACAGGGGGGAGAGACCCAGTACTTC.

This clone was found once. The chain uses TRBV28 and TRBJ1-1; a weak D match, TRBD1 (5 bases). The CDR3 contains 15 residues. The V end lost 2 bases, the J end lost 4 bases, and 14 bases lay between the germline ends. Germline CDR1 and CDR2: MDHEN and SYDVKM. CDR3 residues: CASSLGGVPGTEAFF. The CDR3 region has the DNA TGTGCCAGCAGTTTAGGAGGGGTACCCGGCACTGAAGCTTTCTTT.

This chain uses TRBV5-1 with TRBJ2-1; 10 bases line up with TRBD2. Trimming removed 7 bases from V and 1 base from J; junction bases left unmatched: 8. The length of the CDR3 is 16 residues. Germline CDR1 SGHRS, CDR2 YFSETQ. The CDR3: CASSPELAGSYNEQFF. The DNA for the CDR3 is TGCGCCAGCTCACCCGAACTAGCGGGGTCCTACAATGAGCAGTTCTTC.

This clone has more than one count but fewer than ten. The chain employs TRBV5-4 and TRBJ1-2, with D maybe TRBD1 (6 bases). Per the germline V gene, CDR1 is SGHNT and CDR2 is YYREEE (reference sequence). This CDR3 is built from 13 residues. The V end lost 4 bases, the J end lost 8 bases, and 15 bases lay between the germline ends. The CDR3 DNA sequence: TGTGCCAGCAGCCACCCTGACAGGTTAGGCTACACCTTC. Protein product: CASSHPDRLGYTF.

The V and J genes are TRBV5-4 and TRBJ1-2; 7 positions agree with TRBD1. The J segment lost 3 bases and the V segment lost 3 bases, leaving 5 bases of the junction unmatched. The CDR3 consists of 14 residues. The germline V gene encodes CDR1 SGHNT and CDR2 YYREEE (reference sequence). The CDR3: CASSWIGQDYGYTF. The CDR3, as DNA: TGTGCCAGCAGCTGGATTGGACAGGACTATGGCTACACCTTC.

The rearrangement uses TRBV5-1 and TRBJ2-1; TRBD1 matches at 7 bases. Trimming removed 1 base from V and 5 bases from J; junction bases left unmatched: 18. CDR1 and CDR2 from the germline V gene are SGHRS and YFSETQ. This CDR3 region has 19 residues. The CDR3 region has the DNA TGCGCCAGCAGCTTGTTTTGGTTAGAGGGGGCCATGGCGAACAATGAGCAGTTCTTC. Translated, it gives CASSLFWLEGAMANNEQFF.

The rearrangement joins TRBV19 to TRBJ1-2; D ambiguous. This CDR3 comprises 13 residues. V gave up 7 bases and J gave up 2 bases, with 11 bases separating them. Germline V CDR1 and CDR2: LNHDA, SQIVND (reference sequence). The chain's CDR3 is CASKTPGNYGYTF. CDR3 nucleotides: TGTGCCAGTAAGACGCCAGGCAACTATGGCTACACCTTC.